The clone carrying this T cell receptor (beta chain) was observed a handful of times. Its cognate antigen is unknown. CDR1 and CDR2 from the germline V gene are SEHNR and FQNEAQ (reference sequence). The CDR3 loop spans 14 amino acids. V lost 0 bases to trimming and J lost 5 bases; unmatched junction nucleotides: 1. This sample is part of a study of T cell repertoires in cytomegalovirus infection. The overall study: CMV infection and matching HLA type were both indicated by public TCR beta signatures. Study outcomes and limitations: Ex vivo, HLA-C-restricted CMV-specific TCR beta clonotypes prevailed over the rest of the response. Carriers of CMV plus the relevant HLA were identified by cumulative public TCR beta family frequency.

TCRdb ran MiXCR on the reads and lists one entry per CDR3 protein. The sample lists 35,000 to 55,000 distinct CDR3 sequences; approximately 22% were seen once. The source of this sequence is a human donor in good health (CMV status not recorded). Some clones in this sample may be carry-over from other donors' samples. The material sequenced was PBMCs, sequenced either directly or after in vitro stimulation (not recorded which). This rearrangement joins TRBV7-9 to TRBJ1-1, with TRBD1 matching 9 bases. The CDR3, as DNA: TGTGCCAGCAGCTTAGCGACAGGGGGTACTGAAGCTTTCTTT. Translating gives CASSLATGGTEAFF.